The 29 T cell receptor beta chains reported below all come from one sample, sequenced in a study of blood T cell repertoires in COVID-19. Using immunoSEQ multiplex PCR, the repertoire was profiled, and TCRdb retains in-frame clones only, with some absent. The sample shows about 34,000 clones, about 84% of them seen only once. Sample: peripheral blood. The receptor set was obtained from a man in his 70s with COVID-19, enrolled during active disease.

The rearrangement links TRBV5-1 to TRBJ1-1; 7 bases fit TRBD1. The trim removed 1 base at V and 7 bases at J, leaving 10 bases unmatched. CDR3 length: 15 amino acids. In germline, CDR1 is SGHRS, CDR2 YFSETQ. Written as DNA, the CDR3 is TGCGCCAGCAGCTTGCAGACAGGGTTAGAGGATGAAGCTTTCTTT. This codes for CASSLQTGLEDEAFF.

The CDR3 DNA reads TGCGCCAGCGGACAGGACAGACCTAACTATGGCTACACCTTC. Amino acid sequence: CASGQDRPNYGYTF. The genes are TRBV5-1 and TRBJ1-2; TRBD1 aligns across 7 bases. In germline, CDR1 is SGHRS, CDR2 YFSETQ. The ends lost 7 bases at V and 0 bases at J; junction bases unmatched: 6. This CDR3 is 14 amino acids long.

The CDR3 DNA follows: TGCAGTGCTAGTATAGGGGTCAATCAGCCCCAGCATTTT. Its protein product is CSASIGVNQPQHF. The chain couples TRBV20-1 to TRBJ1-5, with a weak D call TRBD1 (5 bases). V was pared by 3 bases and J by 3 bases, with 9 bases between. Per the germline V gene, CDR1 is DFQATT and CDR2 is SNEGSKA (reference sequence). CDR3 size: 13 residues.

This clone was detected only a few times. This sequence joins TRBV28 and TRBJ2-2, with D uncertain. CDR3 length: 17 amino acids. The ends were cut back, 7 bases at V and 4 bases at J, with 22 bases in the middle. CDR1 and CDR2 (germline): MDHEN, SYDVKM. This CDR3 reads CASTPDTQAWVTGELFF. For the CDR3, the DNA is TGTGCCAGCACCCCCGACACTCAGGCCTGGGTCACCGGGGAGCTGTTTTTT.

The J gene is TRBJ2-1, the V gene TRBV9, with D uncertain. The CDR3 sequence is 12 residues long. V lost 1 base, J lost 8 bases, and 7 bases lay in between. CDR1 and CDR2 from the germline V gene are SGDLS and YYNGEE. The CDR3 coding sequence is TGTGCCAGCAGCGTAAGCCGGGATGAGCAGTTCTTC. Translating gives CASSVSRDEQFF.

This chain uses TRBV7-2 with TRBJ1-2; the match to TRBD1 covers 8 bases. The V gene's germline CDR1 is SGHTA and CDR2 FQGNSA. The CDR3 totals 15 residues. The ends lost 1 base at V and 3 bases at J; junction bases unmatched: 4. CDR3 bases: TGTGCCAGCAGCTTAGGATCAGGGGGCGACTATGGCTACACCTTC. This encodes CASSLGSGGDYGYTF. The whole variable domain, remainder taken from reference TRBV7-2 and TRBJ1-2, is GAGVSQSPSNKVTEKGKDVELRCDPISGHTALYWYRQSLGQGLEFLIYFQGNSAPDKSGLPSDRFSAERTGGSVSTLTIQRTQQEDSAVYLCASSLGSGGDYGYTFGSGTRLTVV.

The rearrangement uses TRBV7-3 and TRBJ1-6; 11 nucleotides match TRBD1. Germline values: CDR1 SGHTA, CDR2 FQGTGA. The CDR3 runs 15 residues. After removal of 1 base from V and 9 bases from J, the junction contained 2 bases not matched to a gene. The CDR3 reads CASSLMGQGVSPLHF. The CDR3 nucleotides read TGTGCCAGCAGCTTAATGGGACAGGGGGTTTCACCCCTCCACTTT. The full variable domain, completed using reference TRBV7-3 and TRBJ1-6, is GAGVSQTPSNKVTEKGKYVELRCDPISGHTALYWYRQSLGQGPEFLIYFQGTGAADDSGLPNDRFFAVRPEGSVSTLKIQRTERGDSAVYLCASSLMGQGVSPLHFGNGTRLTVT.

CDR3 nucleotides: TGTGCCAGCAGCCGCGACAGCCTAATCTATGGCTACACCTTC. This codes for CASSRDSLIYGYTF. This chain connects TRBV7-9 to TRBJ1-2; D perhaps matches TRBD1 (5 bases). The CDR3 loop spans 14 amino acids. CDR1 is SEHNR, CDR2 FQNEAQ, per germline (reference sequence). V shed 5 bases and J shed 4 bases, with 14 bases lying between them.

This clone was seen a single time. This chain links TRBV27 with TRBJ2-1; 15 bases are shared with TRBD2. Germline V lookup: CDR1 MNHEY, CDR2 SMNVEV (reference sequence). The trim removed 7 bases at V and 13 bases at J, leaving 8 bases unmatched. The CDR3 runs 14 residues. Written as DNA, the CDR3 is TGTGCCAGCACCTCTCGGACTAGCGGGAGGGCCCAGTTCTTC. It encodes CASTSRTSGRAQFF.

The J gene is TRBJ1-5, the V gene TRBV18; a weak D match, TRBD1 (6 bases). The germline CDR1 and CDR2 sequences are KGHSH and LQKENI. V was clipped by 3 bases and J by 6 bases, with 15 bases between them. CDR3 length: 15 residues. CDR3 DNA: TGTGCCAGCTCACCCGGACAGAGTAAATTTCAGCCCCAGCATTTT. It codes for CASSPGQSKFQPQHF.

The chain is built from TRBV2 and TRBJ1-6; 10 nucleotides match TRBD1. CDR1 SNHLY and CDR2 FYNNEI come from the germline V gene. J lost 6 bases, V lost 8 bases, and 4 bases had no gene match. The length of the CDR3 is 14 residues. CDR3 loop: CASRTGGSNSPLHF. The CDR3 DNA is TGTGCCAGCCGGACAGGGGGAAGTAATTCACCCCTCCACTTT.

V and J are TRBV7-2 and TRBJ1-2, with TRBD1 as a possible D gene (5 bases). Germline V gene data show CDR1 as SGHTA and CDR2 as FQGNSA. The V and J ends lost 4 bases and 4 bases respectively, with 10 bases between them. CDR3 length equals 13 residues. The CDR3 DNA reads as TGTGCCAGCAGCTCCGGGGGGTTCTATGGCTACACCTTC. This codes for CASSSGGFYGYTF.

This clone was recorded once. The J gene is TRBJ2-7, the V gene TRBV6-6, with 7 positions matching TRBD1. J was trimmed by 7 bases and V by 0 bases; bases with no gene match: 9. The CDR3 sequence is 15 residues long. Per germline, CDR1 MNHNY and CDR2 SVGAGI (reference sequence). The CDR3 loop reads CASSYSHRGVGEQYF. The CDR3 DNA follows: TGTGCCAGCAGTTACTCGCACAGGGGCGTGGGAGAGCAGTACTTC.

In DNA, the CDR3 is TGTGCCAGCAGCTTAGGTCACTACAATGAGCAGTTCTTC. Residues: CASSLGHYNEQFF. The gene calls are TRBV11-2 and TRBJ2-1; D is uncertain. CDR1 is SGHAT and CDR2 is FQNNGV in the germline V gene. V was shortened by 1 base and J by 3 bases, with 4 bases between the two germline ends. The CDR3 is 13 amino acids.

This clone was picked up a small number of times. The chain uses TRBV11-2 and TRBJ2-7; D is uncertain. The germline CDR1 and CDR2 sequences are SGHAT and FQNNGV. The V gene lost 5 bases and the J gene lost 0 bases, with 14 bases spanning the gap. CDR3 length: 15 amino acids. Here the CDR3 reads CASSPVSWSSYEQYF. The CDR3 nucleotides read TGTGCCAGCAGCCCCGTAAGCTGGAGCTCCTACGAGCAGTACTTC.

The chain joins TRBV4-3 to TRBJ2-1; TRBD2 matches at 11 bases. CDR1 and CDR2 from the germline V gene are LGHNA and YSLEER. The CDR3 is 15 amino acids. J gave up 5 bases and V 1 base, and 1 base lay outside the gene matches. CDR3 DNA sequence: TGCGCCAGCAGCCAAGGACTAGCGGGAAACAATGAGCAGTTCTTC. This sequence encodes CASSQGLAGNNEQFF.

The CDR3 region is CASSVSSGYTGELFF. The DNA of the CDR3 is TGTGCCAGCAGCGTGTCTAGCGGATACACCGGGGAGCTGTTTTTT. V and J are TRBV5-4 and TRBJ2-2; 7 bases match TRBD2. Losses at the gene ends were 4 bases for V and 3 bases for J; bases not matched to a gene: 6. The CDR3 length is 15 residues. Germline V gene sequence: CDR1 SGHNT, CDR2 YYREEE (reference sequence).

The chain has TRBV29-1 and TRBJ1-1; D gene unclear. This CDR3 is built from 13 residues. V was pared by 5 bases and J by 0 bases, with 10 bases between. Germline V gene sequence: CDR1 SQVTM, CDR2 ANQGSEA. The CDR3 loop reads CSVQSHMNTEAFF. The CDR3 DNA is TGCAGCGTTCAAAGTCACATGAACACTGAAGCTTTCTTT.

The chain is built from TRBV29-1 and TRBJ2-7; D may be TRBD2 (6 bases). The CDR3 runs to 13 residues. The V gene's germline CDR1 is SQVTM and CDR2 ANQGSEA. Trimming left V 4 bases short and J 2 bases short, with 12 bases between. As DNA, the CDR3 is TGCAGCGTTGGGAGGGGAGGAACCTACGAGCAGTACTTC. Amino acid sequence: CSVGRGGTYEQYF.

CDR3 coding DNA: TGCGCCAGCAGCTTGGCCTTACAGGGGGCTAATGAAAAACTGTTTTTT. Protein sequence: CASSLALQGANEKLFF. The V and J genes are TRBV5-1 and TRBJ1-4; 8 positions agree with TRBD1. V gave up 0 bases and J gave up 3 bases; unmatched junction bases: 4. This CDR3 contains 16 residues. CDR1 and CDR2 (germline): SGHRS, YFSETQ.

The J gene is TRBJ2-7, the V gene TRBV7-2, with 10 bases identical to TRBD2. Trimming cost V 2 bases and J 7 bases; bases outside gene matches: 11. The CDR3 runs to 16 residues. Germline V gene sequence: CDR1 SGHTA, CDR2 FQGNSA. The CDR3 loop is CASSLMTSGLVGEQYF. As DNA, the CDR3 is TGTGCCAGCAGCTTAATGACTAGCGGGCTGGTGGGGGAGCAGTACTTC.

This chain links TRBV6-1 with TRBJ1-5; D remains ambiguous. This CDR3 is 15 amino acids long. Germline CDR1 MNHNS, CDR2 SASEGT. Trimming stripped 2 bases from V and 0 bases from J, with 8 bases between. The CDR3 protein is CASSESAYSNQPQHF. The CDR3 region has the DNA TGTGCCAGCAGTGAATCTGCCTATAGCAATCAGCCCCAGCATTTT.

The chain links TRBV7-3 to TRBJ2-5; D possibly corresponds to TRBD1 (5 bases). In germline, CDR1 is SGHTA, CDR2 FQGTGA. V shed 1 base and J shed 3 bases, with 9 bases lying between them. The CDR3 runs to 14 residues. CDR3 nucleotides: TGTGCCAGCAGCTTAAGAGGACAAGAAGAGACCCAGTACTTC. Translating gives CASSLRGQEETQYF.

V usage is TRBV5-3 and J usage is TRBJ2-7; TRBD2 matches 10 bases. TRBV5-3 is given ORF status, its function remaining uncertain. V lost 4 bases, J lost 0 bases, and 13 bases stayed unmatched. CDR3 length equals 18 residues. This CDR3 is CARSPGTSAYSSSYEQYF. The DNA for the CDR3 is TGTGCCAGAAGCCCCGGGACTAGCGCATATTCGAGCTCCTACGAGCAGTACTTC.

The chain employs TRBV27 and TRBJ1-2; 9 positions match TRBD1. CDR1 MNHEY and CDR2 SMNVEV come from the germline V gene (reference sequence). This CDR3 comprises 13 residues. Trimming cost V 5 bases and J 5 bases; bases outside gene matches: 3. CDR3 sequence reads: CASSPTGGYGYTF. CDR3 DNA: TGTGCCAGCAGTCCGACAGGGGGTTATGGCTACACCTTC.

The chain is built from TRBV27 and TRBJ2-7, with TRBD1 matching 12 bases. Germline CDR1 MNHEY, CDR2 SMNVEV (reference sequence). This CDR3 has 16 residues. J lost 7 bases, V lost 7 bases, and 14 bases had no gene match. The CDR3 region has the DNA TGTGCCAGCACCTTCGTCCGGGGACAGGGGGCAGGAGAGCAGTACTTC. It specifies CASTFVRGQGAGEQYF.

The gene calls are TRBV18 and TRBJ1-1; D gene ambiguous. Per the germline V gene, CDR1 is KGHSH and CDR2 is LQKENI. Trimming stripped 2 bases from V and 7 bases from J, with 5 bases between. This CDR3 has 11 amino acids. Written as DNA, the CDR3 is TGTGCCAGCTCACCAAACGGTGAAGCTTTCTTT. Its translation: CASSPNGEAFF.

This chain links TRBV5-4 with TRBJ2-1; TRBD2 aligns across 8 bases. V shed 0 bases and J 10 bases; nucleotides not matched to a gene: 9. The germline gives CDR1 SGHNT, CDR2 YYREEE (reference sequence). The length of the CDR3 is 15 residues. The CDR3 DNA is TGTGCCAGCAGCTTGGGAGGGACTAGTCATCCGGAGCAGTTCTTC. This codes for CASSLGGTSHPEQFF.

This clone has just a few counts. This chain uses TRBV3-1 (or the pseudogene TRBV3-2) with TRBJ2-1; 14 bases are shared with TRBD2. This CDR3 is built from 15 residues. V lost 4 bases to trimming and J lost 6 bases; unmatched junction nucleotides: 2. CDR1 and CDR2 (germline): LGHDT, YNNKEL (reference sequence). This CDR3 reads CASSLGTSGSNEQFF. DNA of the CDR3: TGTGCCAGCAGCCTAGGGACTAGCGGGAGCAATGAGCAGTTCTTC.